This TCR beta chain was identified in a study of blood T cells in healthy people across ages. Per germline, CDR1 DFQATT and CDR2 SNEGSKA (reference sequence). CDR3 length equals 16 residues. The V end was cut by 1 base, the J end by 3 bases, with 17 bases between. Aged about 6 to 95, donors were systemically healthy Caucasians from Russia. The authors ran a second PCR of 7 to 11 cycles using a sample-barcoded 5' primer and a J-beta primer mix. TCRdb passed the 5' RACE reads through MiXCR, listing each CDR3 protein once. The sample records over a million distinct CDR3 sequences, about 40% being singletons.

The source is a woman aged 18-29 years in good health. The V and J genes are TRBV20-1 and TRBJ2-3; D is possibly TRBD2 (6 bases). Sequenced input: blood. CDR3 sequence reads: CSARVVAGSGTDTQYF. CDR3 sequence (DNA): TGCAGTGCTAGAGTGGTGGCCGGGAGTGGTACAGATACGCAGTATTTT.